The present T cell receptor (beta chain) was sequenced within a study of cytotoxic CD8 clonotypes in ibrutinib-treated CLL. Unmatched junction bases numbered 14, after V lost 9 bases and J lost 7 bases. This CDR3 has 16 residues. The germline V gene has CDR1 SGHNT and CDR2 YENEEA. The study, taken as a whole, reports: The clonality went up when patients responded to ibrutinib and dropped back toward baseline at progression. Public clonotypes, found uncommonly, either contracted or stayed stable on treatment.

About this clone itself: Antigen: not known.

Clones were sequenced by immunoSEQ multiplex PCR, and TCRdb holds only the in-frame ones, with some missing. The sample lists 30,000 to 40,000 clones, about 70% occurring once. This receptor was obtained from a human donor with chronic lymphocytic leukemia. Here the sequenced sample was PBMCs, taken at disease progression, from a patient treated with ibrutinib. The V and J genes are TRBV11-3 and TRBJ1-6; 8 nucleotides align to TRBD1. CDR3 nucleotides: TGTGCCAGAAGCCCCCTCGGACAGGGTGGAAATTCACCCCTCCACTTT. This sequence encodes CARSPLGQGGNSPLHF.